Listed here is a single TCR beta chain. Its antigen remains unidentified. 13 Jbeta primers and 60 Vbeta primers were used for the PCR. Per the original data handling: Tens of millions of unique TCR beta chains, roughly 11 million of them shared, were counted by a later analysis. The repertoire was sequenced with immunoSEQ multiplex PCR; TCRdb's copy has only in-frame clones and lacks some. That table gives V, J and clone size, and the DNA gave D and trimming. The sample has about 200,000 clones, roughly 83% seen once; the top ten hold more than 0.35%. The source of the sample is a study of cytomegalovirus exposure and HLA in healthy donors. Looking at the study overall: Earlier findings included some 120 million unique TCR beta sequences obtained from approximately 170 million T cells. Study conclusions and caveats: Generally TCR sequences proved uncommon, though certain public TCRs appeared in numerous donors. Common viral pathogens (according to a later analysis) appeared linked to several of the most significant clusters.

The CDR3 has 14 amino acids. Trimming cost V 3 bases and J 6 bases, with 15 bases left between them. Germline CDR1 KGHSH, CDR2 LQKENI. This TCR came from a male donor in good health and CMV-seropositive. Sequencing was done on a sample of PBMCs. The chain links TRBV18 to TRBJ2-7; possible D gene TRBD2, 7 bases. This CDR3 reads CASSPRGGTGEQYF. The CDR3 DNA reads as TGTGCCAGCTCACCTAGGGGGGGAACGGGCGAGCAGTACTTC.